This is a list of T cell receptor beta chains from one sample in a study of T cell responses to AZD1222 COVID-19 vaccine. Measured with immunoSEQ multiplex PCR; TCRdb has only the in-frame clones, and not every one. The sample lists 75,000 to 85,000 clones; about 85% were seen once. Here the sequenced sample was peripheral blood, taken on day 0 of AZD1222 vaccination. The receptor set was obtained from an adult in good health. CDR3s include the opening cysteine and the closing phenylalanine or tryptophan. A D gene is named only where the DNA matches it firmly. Part of the rows lack a size; the others show once, few, many or a class for expanded clones.

few	TRBD2	TRBV27	TRBJ2-7	TGTGCCAGCAGTTTTTCTAGCGGGAGTTCCTACGAGCAGTACTTC	CASSFSSGSSYEQYF
NA	TRBD1	TRBV25-1	TRBJ2-2	TGTGCCAGCAATGAGGACAGGGGGCCCAACACCGGGGAGCTGTTTTTT	CASNEDRGPNTGELFF
NA	TRBD2	TRBV6-5	TRBJ2-5	TGTGCCAGCACCAAAGCGGGAGTGGGAGAGACCCAGTACTTC	CASTKAGVGETQYF
NA	NA	TRBV4-1	TRBJ1-4	TGCGCCAGCAGCCGGAGCAGGGGTTTTGGTAATGAAAAACTGTTTTTT	CASSRSRGFGNEKLFF
NA	NA	TRBV6-5	TRBJ2-7	TGTGCCAGCAGTTACTCGGAGGGAAAGCAGTACTTC	CASSYSEGKQYF
NA	TRBD2	TRBV20-1	TRBJ2-7	TGCAGTGCTAGTAAGGCCCTAGCGGGAACCTACGAGCAGTACTTC	CSASKALAGTYEQYF
NA	NA	TRBV11-2	TRBJ2-5	TGTGCCAGCAGTAGAGAGTACCTGATCTACCAAGAGACCCAGTACTTC	CASSREYLIYQETQYF
NA	NA	TRBV5-1	TRBJ1-5	TGCGCCAGCAGCTCGGACGGATATAGCAATCAGCCCCAGCATTTT	CASSSDGYSNQPQHF
NA	TRBD2	TRBV7-2	TRBJ2-2	TGTGCCAGCAGCTTAGGTAGCGGGACCCCCGGGGAGCTGTTTTTT	CASSLGSGTPGELFF
NA	NA	TRBV29-1	TRBJ2-7	TGCAGCGTTGGCCGGGACACCCTCTACGAGCAGTACTTC	CSVGRDTLYEQYF
NA	TRBD1	TRBV6-5	TRBJ1-5	TGTGCCAGCAGTTCAACAGGGGGGAATCAGCCCCAGCATTTT	CASSSTGGNQPQHF
once	NA	TRBV6-5	TRBJ1-5	TGTGCCAGTAGCGGGGGCTCGAGCAATCAGCCCCAGCATTTT	CASSGGSSNQPQHF
NA	TRBD2	TRBV7-2	TRBJ2-1	TGTGCCAGCAGCTTGTCTAGCGGCCGGTACAATGAGCAGTTCTTC	CASSLSSGRYNEQFF
NA	NA	TRBV27	TRBJ1-1	TGTGCCAGCGGGCAGGGAATGCGGATGAACACTGAAGCTTTCTTT	CASGQGMRMNTEAFF
NA	NA	TRBV10-3	TRBJ2-7	TGTGCCATCAGTGAATCTTCCTACGAGCAGTACTTC	CAISESSYEQYF
once	NA	TRBV5-1	TRBJ2-7	TGCGCCAGCAGCTGGGGAGGACAGGTTTTCTACGAGCAGTACTTC	CASSWGGQVFYEQYF
NA	NA	TRBV20-1	TRBJ2-7	TGCAGTGCTAGTAATCGGGAGACCCATCAGTACTTC	CSASNRETHQYF
NA	NA	TRBV28	TRBJ1-6	TGTGCCAGCAAGACTGGTAGCACAGAGGCCTATAATTCACCCCTCCACTTT	CASKTGSTEAYNSPLHF
NA	NA	TRBV7-3	TRBJ2-1	TGTGCCAGCAGCTTTAGGGGGAACAATGAGCAGTTCTTC	CASSFRGNNEQFF
NA	NA	TRBV3-1/TRBV3-2	TRBJ2-5	TGTGCCAGCAGCCCCCAGGGAGTGGCCCAGTACTTC	CASSPQGVAQYF
NA	NA	TRBV18	TRBJ2-7	TGTGCCAGCTCACGACAAGGCTCCATGGGCGAGCAGTACTTC	CASSRQGSMGEQYF
NA	NA	TRBV5-8	TRBJ1-2	TGTGCCAGCAGCTTGCGAGGGGTCTACACCTTC	CASSLRGVYTF
NA	NA	TRBV4-2	TRBJ1-4	TGTGCCAGCAGCCCAGAGGTGGCAGGTGAAAAACTGTTTTTT	CASSPEVAGEKLFF
NA	TRBD2	TRBV6-5	TRBJ2-3	TGTGCCACCCAAGCCTCGGGAGGCCGTGGAGATACGCAGTATTTT	CATQASGGRGDTQYF
NA	NA	TRBV14	TRBJ1-1	TGTGCCAGCAGCCAGGCCCAGGGTAGGGTCGGTGAGGTGAACACTGAAGCTTTCTTT	CASSQAQGRVGEVNTEAFF
NA	NA	TRBV6-5	TRBJ1-1	TGTGCCAGCAGTTACTCGATTGGGGGGCGGACTGAAGCTTTCTTT	CASSYSIGGRTEAFF
NA	NA	TRBV11-3	TRBJ2-3	TGTGCCAGCAGCGCCCGACGGGGTAGGGGCACAGATACGCAGTATTTT	CASSARRGRGTDTQYF
NA	NA	TRBV28	TRBJ1-5	TGTGCCTCCGGGTCCACAAGGGATCAGCCCCAGCATTTT	CASGSTRDQPQHF
NA	NA	TRBV19	TRBJ1-2	TGTGCCAGTATCGGACGGACCCTCAAAAACTATGGCTACACCTTC	CASIGRTLKNYGYTF
NA	NA	TRBV6-5	TRBJ2-7	TGTGCCACCCGGGAGAGGGGTCCCTACGAGCAGTACTTC	CATRERGPYEQYF
NA	NA	TRBV19	TRBJ1-2	TGTGCCAGTAGCAAGCTTCCCGGACAGAACTATGGCTACACCTTC	CASSKLPGQNYGYTF
NA	NA	TRBV10-3	TRBJ1-1	TGTGCCATCAGTGCCGCAGGGCAGGGCGCTTCTGAAGCTTTCTTT	CAISAAGQGASEAFF
NA	TRBD2	TRBV27	TRBJ2-3	TGTGCCAGCAGACAATGGGGTTCCGGACTAGCGGGAGTAACAGATACGCAGTATTTT	CASRQWGSGLAGVTDTQYF
NA	NA	TRBV6-6	TRBJ2-1	TGTGCCAGCAGTCCCTCGGGGGCCAATGAGCAGTTCTTC	CASSPSGANEQFF
NA	NA	TRBV15	TRBJ1-2	TGTGCCACCAGCAGAGATTGGGGGGGACGGGGATATGGCTATGGCTACACCTTC	CATSRDWGGRGYGYGYTF
NA	TRBD2	TRBV9	TRBJ2-3	TGTGCCAGCAGCGGAGGAGCGGGAGGGTTTTCAGATACGCAGTATTTT	CASSGGAGGFSDTQYF
NA	NA	TRBV3-1/TRBV3-2	TRBJ1-2	TGTGCCAGCAATGGTCCAGGAGACTATGGCTACACCTTC	CASNGPGDYGYTF
NA	TRBD2	TRBV5-1	TRBJ2-7	TGCGCCAGCAGCTTGGCGGTGACTAGCTACTACGAGCAGTACTTC	CASSLAVTSYYEQYF
NA	NA	TRBV12-3/TRBV12-4	TRBJ1-4	TGTGCCAGCAGTTTAACAGATAATGAAAAACTGTTTTTT	CASSLTDNEKLFF
NA	TRBD1	TRBV10-2	TRBJ2-4	TGCGCCAGCAGTGAAGGGACAGGGGACCAAAACATTCAGTACTTC	CASSEGTGDQNIQYF
NA	NA	TRBV6-2/TRBV6-3	TRBJ2-1	TGTGCCAGCAGTTACCCCCCGCTAGGCGGTCACAATGAGCAGTTCTTC	CASSYPPLGGHNEQFF
NA	TRBD1	TRBV10-3	TRBJ1-6	TGTGCCATCAGTAGGGGACAGGACGCAAATTCACCCCTCCACTTT	CAISRGQDANSPLHF
NA	NA	TRBV9	TRBJ2-5	TGTGCCAGCAGCGTAGGTAACCCCCGGTCGGAGACCCAGTACTTC	CASSVGNPRSETQYF
few	NA	TRBV30	TRBJ1-5	TGTGCCTGGAGCTCGACCCGGGATCAGCCCCAGCATTTT	CAWSSTRDQPQHF
NA	NA	TRBV6-4	TRBJ1-2	TGTGCCAGCAGGGAAGGGACCGACGGAGGCTACACCTTC	CASREGTDGGYTF
few	TRBD1	TRBV6-5	TRBJ2-7	TGTGCCAGCAGTTCGAAAGGACAGGCCAGCTACGAGCAGTACTTC	CASSSKGQASYEQYF
NA	NA	TRBV19	TRBJ2-1	TGTGCCAGTAGTATACTTGGGGGAAGCGCCTACAATGAGCAGTTCTTC	CASSILGGSAYNEQFF